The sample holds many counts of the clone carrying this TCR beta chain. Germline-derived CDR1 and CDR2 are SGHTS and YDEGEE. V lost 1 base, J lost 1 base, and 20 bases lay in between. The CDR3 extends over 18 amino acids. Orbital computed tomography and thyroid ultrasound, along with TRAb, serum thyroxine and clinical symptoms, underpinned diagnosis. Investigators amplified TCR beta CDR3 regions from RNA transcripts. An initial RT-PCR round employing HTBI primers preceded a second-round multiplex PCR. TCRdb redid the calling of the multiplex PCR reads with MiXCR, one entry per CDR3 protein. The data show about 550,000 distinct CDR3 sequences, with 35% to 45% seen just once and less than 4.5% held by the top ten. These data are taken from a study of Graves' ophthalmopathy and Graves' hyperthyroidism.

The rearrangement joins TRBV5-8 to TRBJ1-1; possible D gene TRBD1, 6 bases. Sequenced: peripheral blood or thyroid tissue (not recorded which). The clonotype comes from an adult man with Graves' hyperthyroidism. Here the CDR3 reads CASSLFGRNRAANTEAFF. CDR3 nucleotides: TGTGCCAGCAGCTTGTTCGGAAGGAACAGGGCCGCGAACACTGAAGCTTTCTTT.